Reported below is one T cell receptor (beta chain). No antigen is known for it. Germline trimming cut 5 bases from V and 0 bases from J; bases unmatched to any gene: 3. This CDR3 is 17 amino acids long. CDR1 and CDR2 from the germline V gene are LNHDA and SQIVND (reference sequence). Repertoires were generated with immunoSEQ multiplex PCR, while TCRdb's copy carries only in-frame clones and drops some. The data show 65,000 to 85,000 clones, with over 75% seen just once and around 3.3% held by the top ten. This sample was included in a study of cytotoxic CD8 clonotypes in ibrutinib-treated CLL. For the study at large: The cohort had about 10 relapsed/refractory and around 15 treatment-naive patients, some 18 IGHV unmutated. Collecting the response samples happened after a median 12 months of treatment, with a range of 6 to 36.

Points from the study as a whole: Stable or contracted on treatment, public clonotypes were also uncommon. At ibrutinib response, clonality increased, and at progression it declined back toward baseline.

The sequences come from PBMCs, collected after 12 months of ibrutinib treatment. This sequence originates from a human donor with chronic lymphocytic leukemia. The V and J genes are TRBV19 and TRBJ2-6; 11 nucleotides agree with TRBD2. CDR3 protein: CASSRGLAGSGANVLTF. The CDR3 DNA follows: TGTGCCAGTAGTCGCGGACTAGCGGGCTCTGGGGCCAACGTCCTGACTTTC.